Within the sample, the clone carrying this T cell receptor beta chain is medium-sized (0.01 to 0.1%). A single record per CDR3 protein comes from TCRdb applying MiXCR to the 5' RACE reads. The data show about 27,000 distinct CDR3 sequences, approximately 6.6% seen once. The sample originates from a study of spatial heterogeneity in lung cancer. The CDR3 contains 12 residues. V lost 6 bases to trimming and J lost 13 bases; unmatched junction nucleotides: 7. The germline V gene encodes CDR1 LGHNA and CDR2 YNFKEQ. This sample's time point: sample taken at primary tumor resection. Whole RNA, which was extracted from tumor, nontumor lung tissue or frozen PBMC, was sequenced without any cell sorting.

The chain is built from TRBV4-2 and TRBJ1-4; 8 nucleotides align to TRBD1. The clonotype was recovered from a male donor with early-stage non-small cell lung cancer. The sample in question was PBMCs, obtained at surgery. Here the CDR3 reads CASSPQGVRLFF. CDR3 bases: TGTGCCAGCAGTCCACAGGGGGTTAGACTGTTTTTT.